A single sample gave rise to the 21 T cell receptor beta chains below, sequenced in a study of cytomegalovirus exposure and HLA in healthy donors. PCR primers comprised 60 Vbeta and 13 Jbeta primers. This table comes from immunoSEQ multiplex PCR, and its TCRdb copy is limited to in-frame clones, with some not included. The sample has about 110,000 clones; approximately 82% are singletons. The sequenced material came from PBMCs. These receptors originate from a man between 40 and 49 years old in good health and CMV-seronegative.

This chain connects TRBV14 to TRBJ1-2, with D perhaps TRBD1 (6 bases). Germline-derived CDR1 and CDR2 are SGHDN and FVKESK. Trimming shortened V by 3 bases and J by 0 bases, and 20 bases separated the two germline ends. The CDR3 has 18 amino acids. CDR3 amino acids: CASSHLYRAADANYGYTF. The CDR3 nucleotides are TGTGCCAGCAGCCACCTTTACAGGGCAGCGGATGCTAACTATGGCTACACCTTC.

The V gene is TRBV5-1, the J gene TRBJ1-1, with 9 bases lining up with TRBD1. The CDR3 covers 15 residues. The germline V gene encodes CDR1 SGHRS and CDR2 YFSETQ. V was clipped by 0 bases and J by 2 bases; unmatched bases: 2. The CDR3: CASSLGQGGNTEAFF. DNA for the CDR3: TGCGCCAGCAGCTTGGGACAGGGGGGAAACACTGAAGCTTTCTTT.

The V gene is TRBV27, the J gene TRBJ2-7; D is possibly TRBD1 (6 bases). Looked up from germline, CDR1 is MNHEY and CDR2 is SMNVEV (reference sequence). Trimming took off 2 bases at V and 2 bases at J, with 7 bases between the two ends. The CDR3 runs to 13 residues. For the CDR3, the DNA is TGTGCCAGCAGTTTAGACAGGACCTACGAGCAGTACTTC. This sequence encodes CASSLDRTYEQYF.

V is TRBV28 and J is TRBJ2-7, with TRBD2 matching over 7 bases. Per the germline V gene, CDR1 is MDHEN and CDR2 is SYDVKM. The CDR3 sequence is 15 residues long. Trimming at V came to 5 bases and at J to 5 bases, leaving 12 bases not matched to a gene. CDR3 sequence: CASSPRSGGNNEQYF. CDR3 DNA sequence: TGTGCCAGCAGTCCCAGGTCGGGGGGTAACAACGAGCAGTACTTC.

In this sample, this clone turned up a few times. The chain couples TRBV5-1 to TRBJ2-3; 8 positions agree with TRBD2. Germline-derived CDR1 and CDR2 are SGHRS and YFSETQ. Trimming cost V 3 bases and J 1 base; bases outside gene matches: 4. This CDR3 is 15 amino acids long. This CDR3 reads CASSSIAGRTDTQYF. In DNA, the CDR3 is TGCGCCAGCAGCTCAATAGCGGGGCGCACAGATACGCAGTATTTT.

This chain connects TRBV6-5 to TRBJ2-7, with D unresolved. The ends were cut back, 6 bases at V and 2 bases at J, with 17 bases in the middle. Germline V gene lookup returns CDR1 MNHEY and CDR2 SVGAGI. The CDR3 consists of 15 residues. Written as DNA, the CDR3 is TGTGCCAGCAGCCTAGAGAGAAAGGCGGCCTACGAGCAGTACTTC. Amino acids: CASSLERKAAYEQYF.

The chain employs TRBV25-1 and TRBJ1-4, with D possibly being TRBD1 (6 bases). V was pared by 4 bases and J by 5 bases, with 14 bases between. The CDR3 has 15 residues. Germline CDR1 MGHDK, CDR2 SYGVNS. CDR3 loop: CASSGTDRPNEKLFF. In DNA, the CDR3 is TGTGCCAGCAGTGGGACAGATCGGCCAAATGAAAAACTGTTTTTT.

This clone appeared a few times. The rearrangement joins TRBV18 to TRBJ1-5; D perhaps matches TRBD1 (6 bases). Germline values: CDR1 KGHSH, CDR2 LQKENI. This CDR3 has 14 amino acids. Trimming pared 3 bases from V and 7 bases from J, leaving 13 bases between. This CDR3 reads CASSPRTEDQPQHF. The CDR3, as DNA: TGTGCCAGCTCACCCAGGACAGAGGACCAGCCCCAGCATTTT.

The rearrangement joins TRBV6-1 to TRBJ2-4; 8 bases are a match to TRBD1. From germline, CDR1 is MNHNS and CDR2 SASEGT. The ends lost 6 bases at V and 8 bases at J; junction bases unmatched: 6. This CDR3 contains 13 residues. The CDR3 DNA sequence: TGTGCCAGCAGCACAGACAGGGGTGACATTCAGTACTTC. Encoded protein: CASSTDRGDIQYF.

V and J are TRBV23-1 and TRBJ1-6, with D possibly matching TRBD1 (5 bases). TRBV23-1 is sorted into the ORF group, with uncertain function. The CDR3 contains 18 residues. Trimming pared 4 bases from V and 4 bases from J, leaving 20 bases between. CDR3 nucleotide sequence: TGCGCCAGCAGTCTTAGATCCTTAGGCCGGGGGTATAATTCACCCCTCCACTTT. Translated: CASSLRSLGRGYNSPLHF.

The rearrangement links TRBV6-4 to TRBJ2-3, with D unresolved. Trimming cost V 0 bases and J 0 bases, with 7 bases left between them. The CDR3 has 15 amino acids. In germline, CDR1 is MRHNA, CDR2 SNTAGT. DNA for the CDR3: TGTGCCAGCAGTGACTCGTGGGCTAGCACAGATACGCAGTATTTT. Its translation: CASSDSWASTDTQYF.

This clone has more than one count but fewer than ten. V and J are TRBV5-1 and TRBJ2-3; no firm D call. Germline values: CDR1 SGHRS, CDR2 YFSETQ. This CDR3 is built from 14 residues. V was trimmed by 0 bases and J by 2 bases, leaving 7 bases between them. The CDR3 protein is CASSLAQLTDTQYF. In DNA, the CDR3 is TGCGCCAGCAGCTTGGCACAGCTCACAGATACGCAGTATTTT.

This chain joins TRBV28 and TRBJ1-3; TRBD1 agrees at 7 bases. Germline assignment: CDR1 MDHEN and CDR2 SYDVKM. The CDR3 has 16 amino acids. V was pared by 5 bases and J by 0 bases, with 7 bases of the junction left unmatched. This CDR3 reads CASSQDRRHSGNTIYF. CDR3 sequence (DNA): TGTGCCAGCAGTCAGGACAGGCGACACTCTGGAAACACCATATATTTT.

The CDR3 region is CASVEDQETQYF. Here the CDR3 DNA reads TGTGCCAGCGTGGAGGATCAAGAGACCCAGTACTTC. This rearrangement joins TRBV2 to TRBJ2-5; D perhaps matches TRBD2 (5 bases). The germline gives CDR1 SNHLY, CDR2 FYNNEI. This CDR3 has 12 residues. V shed 8 bases and J shed 2 bases, with 9 bases lying between them.

The CDR3 loop is CASSHQRTGGYEQYF. CDR3 nucleotide sequence: TGCGCCAGCAGCCACCAGAGGACAGGGGGCTACGAGCAGTACTTC. This chain uses TRBV4-1 with TRBJ2-7; 10 bases line up with TRBD1. V dropped 3 bases and J dropped 3; count of bases not matched to a gene: 5. CDR3 length equals 15 residues. From germline, CDR1 is MGHRA and CDR2 YSYEKL.

The rearrangement uses TRBV5-8 and TRBJ2-1; a possible D gene is TRBD2 (5 bases). The CDR3 spans 15 residues. Between the trimmed V and J ends, which lost 6 bases and 6 bases, there was a span of 19 bases. CDR1 is SGHTS, CDR2 YDEGEE, per germline. The CDR3 DNA reads TGTGCCAGCACCCTCGAATTGAGAGGGCCCAATGAGCAGTTCTTC. Encoded protein: CASTLELRGPNEQFF. Based on the CDR3 plus reference TRBV5-8 and TRBJ2-1, the full variable domain is EAGVTQSPTHLIKTRGQQATLRCSPISGHTSVYWYQQALGLGLQFLLWYDEGEERNRGNFPPRFSGRQFPNYSSELNVNALELEDSALYLCASTLELRGPNEQFFGPGTRLTVL.

V usage is TRBV19 and J usage is TRBJ2-1; tentative D call: TRBD2 (6 bases). This CDR3 comprises 14 residues. The V end was cut by 7 bases, the J end by 0 bases, with 10 bases between. CDR1 and CDR2 (germline): LNHDA, SQIVND (reference sequence). The CDR3 reads CASNSGSSYNEQFF. The CDR3 DNA follows: TGTGCCAGTAATTCCGGGAGCTCCTACAATGAGCAGTTCTTC.

The rearrangement links TRBV12-5 to TRBJ1-1; tentatively, D is TRBD1 (5 bases). Germline values: CDR1 LGHNT, CDR2 FRNRAP. The CDR3 is 14 amino acids. Trimming pared 1 base from V and 2 bases from J, leaving 8 bases between. The CDR3 DNA follows: TGTGCTAGTGGTTTGGCCACAGGAAACACTGAAGCTTTCTTT. Translated, it gives CASGLATGNTEAFF.

The chain carries TRBV7-2 and TRBJ1-2; TRBD1 might be the D (5 bases). Trimming cost V 5 bases and J 0 bases, with 22 bases left between them. CDR1 and CDR2 (germline): SGHTA, FQGNSA. This CDR3 is 18 amino acids long. CDR3 sequence: CASSAQQVGTRTNYGYTF. CDR3 DNA sequence: TGTGCCAGCAGCGCACAACAGGTCGGAACCAGAACTAACTATGGCTACACCTTC.

The rearrangement uses TRBV2 and TRBJ2-5; D is ambiguous. The tail of the sequence fits TRBJ2-7 better, so the J call may be wrong. This CDR3 is built from 13 residues. Per the germline V gene, CDR1 is SNHLY and CDR2 is FYNNEI. CDR3 region: CASSEITSYEQYF. Here the CDR3 DNA reads TGTGCCAGCAGTGAGATAACCTCCTACGAGCAGTACTTC.

This sequence joins TRBV2 and TRBJ1-4; D is perhaps TRBD1 (6 bases). Trimming pared 4 bases from V and 4 bases from J, leaving 10 bases between. The CDR3 runs 14 residues. The germline V gene encodes CDR1 SNHLY and CDR2 FYNNEI. CDR3 coding DNA: TGTGCCAGCAGTGCGGACAGTTTTAATGAAAAACTGTTTTTT. It yields the protein CASSADSFNEKLFF. Variable domain in full (rest from reference TRBV2 and TRBJ1-4): EPEVTQTPSHQVTQMGQEVILRCVPISNHLYFYWYRQILGQKVEFLVSFYNNEISEKSEIFDDQFSVERPDGSNFTLKIRSTKLEDSAMYFCASSADSFNEKLFFGSGTQLSVL.